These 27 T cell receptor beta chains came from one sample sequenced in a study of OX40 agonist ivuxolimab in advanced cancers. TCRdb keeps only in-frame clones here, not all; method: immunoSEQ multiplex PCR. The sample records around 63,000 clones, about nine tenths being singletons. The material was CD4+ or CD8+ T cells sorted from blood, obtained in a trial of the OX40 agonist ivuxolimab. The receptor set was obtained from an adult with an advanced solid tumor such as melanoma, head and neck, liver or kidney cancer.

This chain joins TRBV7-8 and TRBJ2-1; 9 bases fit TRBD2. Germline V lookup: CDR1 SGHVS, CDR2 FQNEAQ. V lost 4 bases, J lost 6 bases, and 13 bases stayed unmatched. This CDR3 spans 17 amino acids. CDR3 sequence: CASSSLRGREGGNEQFF. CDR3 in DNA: TGTGCCAGCAGCTCCTTACGGGGGCGGGAGGGGGGCAATGAGCAGTTCTTC.

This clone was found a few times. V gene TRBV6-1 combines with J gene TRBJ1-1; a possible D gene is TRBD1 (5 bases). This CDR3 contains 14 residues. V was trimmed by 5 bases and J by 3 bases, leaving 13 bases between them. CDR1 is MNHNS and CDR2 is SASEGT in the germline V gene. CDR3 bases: TGTGCCAGCAGTCCGGGGGGTGGTCACACTGAAGCTTTCTTT. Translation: CASSPGGGHTEAFF.

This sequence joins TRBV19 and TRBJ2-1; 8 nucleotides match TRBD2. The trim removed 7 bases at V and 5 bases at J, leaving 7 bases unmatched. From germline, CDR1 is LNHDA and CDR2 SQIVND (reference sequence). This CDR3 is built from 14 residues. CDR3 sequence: CASTPGLGHNEQFF. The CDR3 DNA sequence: TGTGCCAGTACCCCGGGACTAGGCCACAATGAGCAGTTCTTC. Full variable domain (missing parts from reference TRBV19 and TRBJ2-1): DGGITQSPKYLFRKEGQNVTLSCEQNLNHDAMYWYRQDPGQGLRLIYYSQIVNDFQKGDIAEGYSVSREKKESFPLTVTSAQKNPTAFYLCASTPGLGHNEQFFGPGTRLTVL.

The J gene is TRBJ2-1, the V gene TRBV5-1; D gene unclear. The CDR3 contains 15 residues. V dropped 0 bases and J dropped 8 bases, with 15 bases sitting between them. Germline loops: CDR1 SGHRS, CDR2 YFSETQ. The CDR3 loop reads CASSLEGSHLDEQFF. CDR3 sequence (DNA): TGCGCCAGCAGCTTGGAAGGGTCACACCTCGATGAGCAGTTCTTC.

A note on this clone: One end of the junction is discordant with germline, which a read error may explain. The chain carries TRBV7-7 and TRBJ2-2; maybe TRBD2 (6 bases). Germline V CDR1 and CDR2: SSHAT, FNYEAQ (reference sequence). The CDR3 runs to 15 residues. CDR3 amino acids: CASSLDSGNTGELFF. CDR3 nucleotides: TGTGCTAGCAGCTTAGATAGCGGGAACACCGGGGAGCTGTTTTTT.

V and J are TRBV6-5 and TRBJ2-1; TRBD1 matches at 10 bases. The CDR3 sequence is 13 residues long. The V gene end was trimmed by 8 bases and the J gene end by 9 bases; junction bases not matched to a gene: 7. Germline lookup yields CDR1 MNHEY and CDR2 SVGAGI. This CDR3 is CASRDRGSGEQFF. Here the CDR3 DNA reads TGTGCCAGCCGGGACAGGGGATCCGGTGAGCAGTTCTTC.

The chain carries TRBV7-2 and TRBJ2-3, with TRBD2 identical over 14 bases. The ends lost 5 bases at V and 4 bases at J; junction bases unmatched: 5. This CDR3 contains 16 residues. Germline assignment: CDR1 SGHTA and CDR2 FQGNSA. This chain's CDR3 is CASSRLAGGPADTQYF. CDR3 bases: TGTGCCAGCAGCCGACTAGCGGGAGGGCCCGCAGATACGCAGTATTTT.

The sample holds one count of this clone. The CDR3 region is CASSLVPGGNQPQHF. The DNA for the CDR3 is TGCGCCAGCAGCTTGGTGCCAGGCGGCAATCAGCCCCAGCATTTT. V gene TRBV5-1 combines with J gene TRBJ1-5; D remains unclear. From germline, CDR1 is SGHRS and CDR2 YFSETQ. The CDR3 covers 15 residues. V gave up 0 bases and J gave up 2 bases, with 9 bases separating them.

The CDR3 DNA is TGTGCTAGTGGTCTTAGCGGCTCAGGATGGGAGACCCAGTACTTC. Its protein product is CASGLSGSGWETQYF. This chain uses TRBV12-5 with TRBJ2-5, with D possibly matching TRBD2 (6 bases). The V and J ends lost 5 bases and 5 bases respectively, with 18 bases between them. The CDR3 sequence is 15 residues long. Germline V lookup: CDR1 LGHNT, CDR2 FRNRAP.

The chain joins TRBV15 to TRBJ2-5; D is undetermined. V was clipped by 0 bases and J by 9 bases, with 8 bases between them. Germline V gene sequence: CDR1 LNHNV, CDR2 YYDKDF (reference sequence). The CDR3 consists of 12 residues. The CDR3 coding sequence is TGTGCCACCAGCAGAGATATGGACGCCCAGTACTTC. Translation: CATSRDMDAQYF.

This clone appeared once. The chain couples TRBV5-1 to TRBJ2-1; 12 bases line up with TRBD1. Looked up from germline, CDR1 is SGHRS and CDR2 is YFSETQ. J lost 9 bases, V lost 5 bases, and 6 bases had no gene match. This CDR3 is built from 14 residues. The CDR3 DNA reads TGCGCCAGCAGTCCCGGGACAGGGGGCACTGAGCAGTTCTTC. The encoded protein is CASSPGTGGTEQFF.

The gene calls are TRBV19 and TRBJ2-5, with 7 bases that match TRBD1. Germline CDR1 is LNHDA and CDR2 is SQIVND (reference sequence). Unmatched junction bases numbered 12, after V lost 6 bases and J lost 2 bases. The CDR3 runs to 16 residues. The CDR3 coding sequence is TGTGCCAGTAGAACACCAGGGGGAGTTGGGCAAGAGACCCAGTACTTC. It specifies CASRTPGGVGQETQYF.

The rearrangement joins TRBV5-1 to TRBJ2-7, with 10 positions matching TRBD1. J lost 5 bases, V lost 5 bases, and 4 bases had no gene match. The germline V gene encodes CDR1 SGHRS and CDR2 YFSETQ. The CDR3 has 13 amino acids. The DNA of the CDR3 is TGCGCCAGCAGATCCGGGACAGGGGACGAGCAGTACTTC. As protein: CASRSGTGDEQYF.

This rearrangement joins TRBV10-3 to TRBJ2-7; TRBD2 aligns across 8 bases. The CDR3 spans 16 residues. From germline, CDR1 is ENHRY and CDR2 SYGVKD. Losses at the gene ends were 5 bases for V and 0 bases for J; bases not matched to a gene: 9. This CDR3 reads CAISSYSGKDSYEQYF. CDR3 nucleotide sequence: TGTGCCATCAGTTCCTATAGCGGGAAAGACTCCTACGAGCAGTACTTC.

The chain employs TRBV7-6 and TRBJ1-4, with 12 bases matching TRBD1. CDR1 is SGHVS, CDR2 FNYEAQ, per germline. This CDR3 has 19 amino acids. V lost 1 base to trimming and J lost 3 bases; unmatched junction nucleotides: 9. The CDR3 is CASSLGSGTGGASNEKLFF. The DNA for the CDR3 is TGTGCCAGCAGCTTAGGATCCGGGACAGGGGGCGCGTCTAATGAAAAACTGTTTTTT.

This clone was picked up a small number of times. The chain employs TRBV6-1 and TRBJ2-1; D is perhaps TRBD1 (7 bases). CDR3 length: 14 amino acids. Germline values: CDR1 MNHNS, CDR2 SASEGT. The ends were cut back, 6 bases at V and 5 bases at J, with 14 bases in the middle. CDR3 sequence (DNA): TGTGCCAGCAGGGAGGGGACAGACAACAATGAGCAGTTCTTC. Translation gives CASREGTDNNEQFF.

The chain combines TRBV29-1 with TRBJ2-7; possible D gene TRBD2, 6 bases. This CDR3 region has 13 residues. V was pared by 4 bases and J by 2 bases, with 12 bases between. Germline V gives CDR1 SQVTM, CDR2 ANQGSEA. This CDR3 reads CSVVSSAAYEQYF. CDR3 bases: TGCAGCGTTGTTTCTAGCGCCGCCTACGAGCAGTACTTC.

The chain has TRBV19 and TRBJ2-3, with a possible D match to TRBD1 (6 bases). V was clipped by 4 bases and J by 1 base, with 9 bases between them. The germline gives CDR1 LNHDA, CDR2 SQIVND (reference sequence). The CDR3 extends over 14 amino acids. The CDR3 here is CASSNRQGTDTQYF. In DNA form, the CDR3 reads TGTGCCAGTAGTAATCGACAGGGCACAGATACGCAGTATTTT.

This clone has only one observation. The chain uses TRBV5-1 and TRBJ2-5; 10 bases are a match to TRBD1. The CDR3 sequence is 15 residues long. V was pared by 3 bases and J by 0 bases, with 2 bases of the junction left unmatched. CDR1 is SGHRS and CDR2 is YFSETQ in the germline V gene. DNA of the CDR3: TGCGCCAGCAGCTCGGGGACAGGGGACCAAGAGACCCAGTACTTC. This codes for CASSSGTGDQETQYF.

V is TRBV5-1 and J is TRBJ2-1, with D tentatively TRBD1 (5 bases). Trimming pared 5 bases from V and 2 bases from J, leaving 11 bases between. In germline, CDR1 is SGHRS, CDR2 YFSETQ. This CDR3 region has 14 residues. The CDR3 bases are TGCGCCAGCAGTGGTCAGGGCCCCTACAATGAGCAGTTCTTC. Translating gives CASSGQGPYNEQFF.

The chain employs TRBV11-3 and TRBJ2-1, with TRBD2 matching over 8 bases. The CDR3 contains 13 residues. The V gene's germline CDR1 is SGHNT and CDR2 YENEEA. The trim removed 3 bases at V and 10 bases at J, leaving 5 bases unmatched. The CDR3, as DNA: TGTGCCAGCAGCTTCACCGGCGGGGGGGAGCAGTTCTTC. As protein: CASSFTGGGEQFF.

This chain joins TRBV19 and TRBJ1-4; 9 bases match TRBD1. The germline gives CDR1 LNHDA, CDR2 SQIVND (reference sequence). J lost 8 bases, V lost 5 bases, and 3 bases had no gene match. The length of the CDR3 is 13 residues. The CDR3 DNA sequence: TGTGCCAGTAGTTCGACAGGGGGAGAAAAACTGTTTTTT. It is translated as CASSSTGGEKLFF.

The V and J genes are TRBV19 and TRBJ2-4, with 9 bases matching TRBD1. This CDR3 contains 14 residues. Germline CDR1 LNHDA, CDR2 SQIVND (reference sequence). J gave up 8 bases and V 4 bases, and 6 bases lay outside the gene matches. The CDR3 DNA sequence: TGTGCCAGTAGTACGGGGACAGGGTTGCACATTCAGTACTTC. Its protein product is CASSTGTGLHIQYF.

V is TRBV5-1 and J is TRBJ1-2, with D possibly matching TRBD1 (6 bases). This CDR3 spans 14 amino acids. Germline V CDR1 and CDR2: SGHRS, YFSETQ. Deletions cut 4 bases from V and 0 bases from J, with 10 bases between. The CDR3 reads CASSTTGPNYGYTF. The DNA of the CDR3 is TGCGCCAGCAGCACGACAGGACCTAACTATGGCTACACCTTC.

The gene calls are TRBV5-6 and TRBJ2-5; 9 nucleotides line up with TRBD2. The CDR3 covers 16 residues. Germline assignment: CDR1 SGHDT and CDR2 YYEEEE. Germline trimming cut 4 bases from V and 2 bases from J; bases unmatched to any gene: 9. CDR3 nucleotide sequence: TGTGCCAGCAGCCGGTGGGCTAGCGGGGTTCAAGAGACCCAGTACTTC. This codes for CASSRWASGVQETQYF.

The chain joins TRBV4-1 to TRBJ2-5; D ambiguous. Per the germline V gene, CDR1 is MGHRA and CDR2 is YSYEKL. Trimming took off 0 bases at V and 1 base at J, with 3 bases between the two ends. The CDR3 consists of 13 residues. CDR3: CASSQDTQETQYF. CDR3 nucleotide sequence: TGCGCCAGCAGCCAAGATACCCAAGAGACCCAGTACTTC.

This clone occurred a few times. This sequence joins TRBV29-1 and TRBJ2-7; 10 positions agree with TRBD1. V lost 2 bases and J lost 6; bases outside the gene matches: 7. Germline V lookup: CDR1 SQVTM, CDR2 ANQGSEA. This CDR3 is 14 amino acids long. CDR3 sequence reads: CSVERGQGNGEQYF. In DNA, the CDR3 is TGCAGCGTTGAAAGGGGACAGGGGAACGGCGAGCAGTACTTC.